The 23 T cell receptor beta chains given below trace back to one sample, sequenced in a study of technical replicates of blood from several donors. Produced via immunoSEQ multiplex PCR; TCRdb's table is partial and in-frame only. The sample contains 84,000 or so clones, roughly 93% of which appear only once. Sequenced material: T cells isolated from PBMCs. The receptors come from a human donor in good health.

This chain uses TRBV5-1 with TRBJ2-1, with 9 bases aligning to TRBD2. Germline-derived CDR1 and CDR2 are SGHRS and YFSETQ. V lost 5 bases and J lost 12; bases outside the gene matches: 12. The CDR3 length is 14 residues. DNA of the CDR3: TGCGCCAGCAGACTCGCGGGGGGGTCCTTGGGGCAGTTCTTC. Its protein product is CASRLAGGSLGQFF.

V is TRBV28 and J is TRBJ2-7; TRBD2 matches at 9 bases. Germline CDR1 reads MDHEN; CDR2 reads SYDVKM. CDR3 length equals 14 residues. V was clipped by 5 bases and J by 4 bases; unmatched bases: 6. In nucleotides, the CDR3 is TGTGCCAGCAGTGCCGGGACTAGCCAATACGAGCAGTACTTC. Amino acid sequence: CASSAGTSQYEQYF.

This rearrangement joins TRBV7-9 to TRBJ1-1; 11 bases fit TRBD1. The CDR3 covers 15 residues. Germline V gives CDR1 SEHNR, CDR2 FQNEAQ (reference sequence). V gave up 1 base and J gave up 6 bases; unmatched junction bases: 4. The CDR3 here is CASSLGTGQGAEAFF. CDR3 bases: TGTGCCAGCAGCTTAGGTACGGGACAGGGGGCTGAAGCTTTCTTT.

This clone appeared once. This rearrangement joins TRBV6-5 to TRBJ1-1, with D maybe TRBD1 (5 bases). The CDR3 consists of 15 residues. V lost 6 bases to trimming and J lost 4 bases, with 18 bases between them. Germline V gene lookup returns CDR1 MNHEY and CDR2 SVGAGI. The CDR3: CASRPTDLMITEAFF. For the CDR3, the DNA is TGTGCCAGCAGGCCGACAGACCTTATGATCACTGAAGCTTTCTTT.

This chain connects TRBV9 to TRBJ2-3; 7 bases line up with TRBD2. This CDR3 contains 14 residues. Per germline, CDR1 SGDLS and CDR2 YYNGEE. Unmatched junction bases numbered 4, after V lost 2 bases and J lost 4 bases. DNA of the CDR3: TGTGCCAGCAGCGTCGGGACTACGGCAGATACGCAGTATTTT. Translated: CASSVGTTADTQYF. The full variable domain, its missing parts supplied by reference TRBV9 and TRBJ2-3, is DSGVTQTPKHLITATGQRVTLRCSPRSGDLSVYWYQQSLDQGLQFLIQYYNGEERAKGNILERFSAQQFPDLHSELNLSSLELGDSALYFCASSVGTTADTQYFGPGTRLTVL.

This sequence joins TRBV28 and TRBJ2-1, with a tentative D call TRBD2 (5 bases). V gave up 6 bases and J gave up 2 bases, with 11 bases separating them. From germline, CDR1 is MDHEN and CDR2 SYDVKM. The CDR3 runs to 14 residues. CDR3 loop: CASSFSGPYNEQFF. The CDR3 nucleotides read TGTGCCAGCAGCTTCAGCGGACCCTACAATGAGCAGTTCTTC.

This chain connects TRBV19 to TRBJ2-2; no firm D call. This CDR3 is built from 14 residues. V was shortened by 1 base and J by 4 bases, with 7 bases between the two germline ends. Germline V gives CDR1 LNHDA, CDR2 SQIVND (reference sequence). CDR3 sequence (DNA): TGTGCCAGTAGTATAGGTCAGGCCACCGGGGAGCTGTTTTTT. It specifies CASSIGQATGELFF.

The chain carries TRBV19 and TRBJ2-1; 7 bases line up with TRBD1. The CDR3 consists of 15 residues. The V gene end was trimmed by 6 bases and the J gene end by 5 bases; junction bases not matched to a gene: 10. Germline V gene lookup returns CDR1 LNHDA and CDR2 SQIVND (reference sequence). DNA for the CDR3: TGTGCCAGTAGCGTGACAGGGCTGACTAACAATGAGCAGTTCTTC. Amino acid sequence: CASSVTGLTNNEQFF. The full variable domain, its missing parts supplied by reference TRBV19 and TRBJ2-1, is DGGITQSPKYLFRKEGQNVTLSCEQNLNHDAMYWYRQDPGQGLRLIYYSQIVNDFQKGDIAEGYSVSREKKESFPLTVTSAQKNPTAFYLCASSVTGLTNNEQFFGPGTRLTVL.

As regards this clone: This specimen includes other DNA sequences encoding the same CDR3. The chain uses TRBV9 and TRBJ1-1; the D gene is possibly TRBD1 (6 bases). The germline V and J ends were trimmed by 0 bases and 1 base, with 7 bases remaining between them. This CDR3 spans 14 amino acids. Germline CDR1 SGDLS, CDR2 YYNGEE. CDR3: CASSVVGGNTEAFF. CDR3 coding DNA: TGTGCCAGCAGCGTAGTAGGGGGGAACACTGAAGCTTTCTTT. The variable domain in full, completed from reference TRBV9 and TRBJ1-1, reads DSGVTQTPKHLITATGQRVTLRCSPRSGDLSVYWYQQSLDQGLQFLIQYYNGEERAKGNILERFSAQQFPDLHSELNLSSLELGDSALYFCASSVVGGNTEAFFGQGTRLTVV.

The chain couples TRBV5-4 to TRBJ2-1; 16 bases are a match to TRBD2. The CDR3 consists of 19 residues. CDR1 and CDR2 (germline): SGHNT, YYREEE (reference sequence). V was clipped by 3 bases and J by 3 bases; unmatched bases: 9. The CDR3: CASSSPGTSGGAGYNEQFF. DNA of the CDR3: TGTGCCAGCAGCTCACCCGGGACTAGCGGGGGGGCCGGCTACAATGAGCAGTTCTTC.

The chain combines TRBV5-1 with TRBJ1-3, with a possible D match to TRBD1 (5 bases). The CDR3 length is 15 residues. V dropped 1 base and J dropped 4 bases, with 12 bases sitting between them. In germline, CDR1 is SGHRS, CDR2 YFSETQ. The CDR3 nucleotides are TGCGCCAGCAGCTTGTCCGGGGGGAACGGAAACACCATATATTTT. Its protein product is CASSLSGGNGNTIYF. Together with reference TRBV5-1 and TRBJ1-3, the CDR3 gives the full variable domain: KAGVTQTPRYLIKTRGQQVTLSCSPISGHRSVSWYQQTPGQGLQFLFEYFSETQRNKGNFPGRFSGRQFSNSRSEMNVSTLELGDSALYLCASSLSGGNGNTIYFGEGSWLTVV.

This chain links TRBV28 with TRBJ1-2; D is uncertain. Between the trimmed V and J ends, which lost 10 bases and 8 bases, there was a span of 14 bases. The CDR3 loop spans 11 amino acids. Germline CDR1 MDHEN, CDR2 SYDVKM. The DNA for the CDR3 is TGTGCCACCGAGGAGAGGGTCGGCTACACCTTC. This gives the protein CATEERVGYTF.

CDR3: CASSPPKRRRAYEQYF. The CDR3 nucleotides read TGTGCCAGCAGCCCGCCGAAGCGGCGGAGGGCCTACGAGCAGTACTTC. The chain employs TRBV7-9 and TRBJ2-7; TRBD2 is a possible D gene (6 bases). V was pared by 5 bases and J by 2 bases, with 19 bases between. From germline, CDR1 is SEHNR and CDR2 FQNEAQ (reference sequence). This CDR3 is built from 16 residues.

This sequence joins TRBV19 and TRBJ1-5, with 8 bases fitting TRBD1. The CDR3 contains 19 residues. The junction had 17 bases not matched to a gene; V was cut back by 7 bases and J by 0 bases. Germline V gene data show CDR1 as LNHDA and CDR2 as SQIVND (reference sequence). The CDR3 loop is CASTRLTSGTGHSNQPQHF. Here the CDR3 DNA reads TGTGCCAGTACTAGACTAACCTCCGGGACAGGACATAGCAATCAGCCCCAGCATTTT.

The chain links TRBV19 to TRBJ1-5, with 7 nucleotides matching TRBD1. V dropped 10 bases and J dropped 9; count of bases not matched to a gene: 12. The germline V gene encodes CDR1 LNHDA and CDR2 SQIVND (reference sequence). This CDR3 is built from 13 residues. Here the CDR3 reads CAITGTAGGPQHF. Written as DNA, the CDR3 is TGTGCCATTACCGGGACAGCCGGGGGGCCCCAGCATTTT.

This clone was observed a handful of times. The gene calls are TRBV19 and TRBJ1-2; 9 bases line up with TRBD1. The CDR3 is 14 residues long. CDR1 and CDR2 (germline): LNHDA, SQIVND (reference sequence). Trimming cost V 3 bases and J 8 bases; bases outside gene matches: 7. The CDR3 DNA sequence: TGTGCCAGTAGTATCAGGGACAGGGAGAAGGGCTACACCTTC. Its translation is CASSIRDREKGYTF.

This clone was seen only once. The chain is built from TRBV28 and TRBJ2-7; 8 bases fit TRBD2. Germline V lookup: CDR1 MDHEN, CDR2 SYDVKM. V lost 7 bases, J lost 4 bases, and 18 bases stayed unmatched. The CDR3 totals 17 residues. CDR3 region: CASIPAAGGGSFYEQYF. The DNA for the CDR3 is TGTGCCAGCATTCCCGCCGCGGGGGGCGGGAGTTTTTACGAGCAGTACTTC.

In this sample, this clone turned up once. The chain is built from TRBV10-3 and TRBJ2-6, with no clear D. The CDR3 has 15 amino acids. V was pared by 0 bases and J by 4 bases, with 7 bases between. Germline CDR1 and CDR2: ENHRY and SYGVKD. CDR3 sequence (DNA): TGTGCCATCAGTGAGTCCTTATCCGGGGCCAACGTCCTGACTTTC. Its protein product is CAISESLSGANVLTF.

V is TRBV6-5 and J is TRBJ1-1, with a possible D match to TRBD1 (5 bases). With 6 bases removed from V and 6 bases from J, the gap between germline ends came to 8 bases. Germline V gene sequence: CDR1 MNHEY, CDR2 SVGAGI. This CDR3 comprises 11 residues. This CDR3 is CASRGLAEAFF. The CDR3 nucleotides are TGTGCCAGCAGGGGGCTGGCTGAAGCTTTCTTT.

This sequence joins TRBV7-2 and TRBJ1-4; no clear D gene. V was trimmed by 3 bases and J by 6 bases, leaving 8 bases between them. The CDR3 is made up of 13 amino acids. The germline CDR1 and CDR2 sequences are SGHTA and FQGNSA. DNA of the CDR3: TGTGCCAGCAGCTTCTACGTCTATGAAAAACTGTTTTTT. Translating it yields CASSFYVYEKLFF.

The J gene is TRBJ1-2, the V gene TRBV28, with D unresolved. The CDR3 has 15 amino acids. V dropped 3 bases and J dropped 1 base, with 12 bases sitting between them. Per the germline V gene, CDR1 is MDHEN and CDR2 is SYDVKM. The CDR3 sequence: CASSFTGLLNYGYTF. As DNA, the CDR3 is TGTGCCAGCAGTTTTACTGGACTCCTTAACTATGGCTACACCTTC.

CDR3 DNA sequence: TGTGCCAGCAGAGAGAGACAGGGGGCGTTTTATGGCTACACCTTC. Translation: CASRERQGAFYGYTF. This chain joins TRBV2 and TRBJ1-2; 10 bases fit TRBD1. Trimming at V came to 6 bases and at J to 5 bases, leaving 9 bases not matched to a gene. This CDR3 has 15 amino acids. Per the germline V gene, CDR1 is SNHLY and CDR2 is FYNNEI.

The chain combines TRBV2 with TRBJ2-3, with D possibly being TRBD1 (6 bases). In germline, CDR1 is SNHLY, CDR2 FYNNEI. V lost 7 bases and J 1 base, leaving 15 bases between the germline ends. CDR3 size: 15 residues. CDR3: CASTLNRVGTDTQYF. In DNA form, the CDR3 reads TGTGCCAGCACTCTTAACAGGGTAGGCACAGATACGCAGTATTTT.